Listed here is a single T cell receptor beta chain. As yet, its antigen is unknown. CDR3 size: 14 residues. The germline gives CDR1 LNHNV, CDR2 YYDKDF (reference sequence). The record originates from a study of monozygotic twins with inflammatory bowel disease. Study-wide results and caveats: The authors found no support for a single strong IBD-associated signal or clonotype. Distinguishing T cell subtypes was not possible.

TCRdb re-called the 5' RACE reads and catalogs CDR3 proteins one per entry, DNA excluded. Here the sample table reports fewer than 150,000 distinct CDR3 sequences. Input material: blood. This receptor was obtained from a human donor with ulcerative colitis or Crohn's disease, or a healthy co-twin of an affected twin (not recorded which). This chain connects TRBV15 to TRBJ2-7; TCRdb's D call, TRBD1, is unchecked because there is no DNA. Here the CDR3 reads CATSRAGGPYEQYF. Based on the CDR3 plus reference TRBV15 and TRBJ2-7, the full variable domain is DAMVIQNPRYQVTQFGKPVTLSCSQTLNHNVMYWYQQKSSQAPKLLFHYYDKDFNNEADTPDNFQSRRPNTSFCFLDIRSPGLGDTAMYLCATSRAGGPYEQYFGPGTRLTVT.